A single sample is the source of the 9 T cell receptor beta chains below, sequenced in a study of shared clonotypes between healthy human individuals. Here immunoSEQ multiplex PCR was the method, and the copy in TCRdb shows in-frame clones only, minus some. The sample has some 2.1 million clones, 90% to 95% seen once. Sequences were obtained from naive CD4+ T cells sorted from blood. Indicated subset: CD45RA+ positively selected. The receptor set was obtained from a man between 18 and 35 years old in good health.

V usage is TRBV7-8 and J usage is TRBJ2-3, with 15 bases lining up with TRBD2. Germline V gene lookup returns CDR1 SGHVS and CDR2 FQNEAQ. Trimming at V came to 5 bases and at J to 1 base, leaving 4 bases not matched to a gene. The CDR3 spans 17 residues. Here the CDR3 reads CASSRTSGRGRTDTQYF. The CDR3 nucleotides read TGTGCCAGCAGCCGGACTAGCGGGAGGGGGCGCACAGATACGCAGTATTTT. Combining the CDR3 with reference TRBV7-8 and TRBJ2-3 gives the whole variable domain GAGVSQSPRYKVAKRGQDVALRCDPISGHVSLFWYQQALGQGPEFLTYFQNEAQLDKSGLPSDRFFAERPEGSVSTLKIQRTQQEDSAVYLCASSRTSGRGRTDTQYFGPGTRLTVL.

CDR3 amino acids: CASRRQVTSTDTQYF. CDR3 nucleotide sequence: TGTGCCAGCCGAAGACAGGTGACTAGCACAGATACGCAGTATTTT. The rearrangement links TRBV27 to TRBJ2-3; perhaps TRBD1 as D (6 bases). Trimming cost V 8 bases and J 0 bases, with 15 bases left between them. Germline CDR1 is MNHEY and CDR2 is SMNVEV (reference sequence). The CDR3 consists of 15 residues.

This chain links TRBV11-3 with TRBJ2-1; 8 bases match TRBD1. The CDR3 consists of 15 residues. Germline CDR1 and CDR2: SGHNT and YENEEA. V shed 0 bases, J shed 7 bases, and the junction held 5 bases outside the gene matches. CDR3 DNA: TGTGCCAGCAGCTTAGATGCAGGGGGCCTGAATGAGCAGTTCTTC. Translating it yields CASSLDAGGLNEQFF.

The gene calls are TRBV6-5 and TRBJ1-2; D possibly corresponds to TRBD1 (5 bases). With 0 bases removed from V and 8 bases from J, the gap between germline ends came to 16 bases. Germline V CDR1 and CDR2: MNHEY, SVGAGI. The CDR3 contains 15 residues. CDR3 coding DNA: TGTGCCAGCAGTTACTCGTCAACAGGATTAGCGGGCTACACCTTC. Its protein is CASSYSSTGLAGYTF.

The chain couples TRBV4-3 to TRBJ2-6, with D unclear. V was pared by 4 bases and J by 3 bases, with 4 bases between. This CDR3 spans 13 amino acids. CDR1 is LGHNA, CDR2 YSLEER, per germline. This CDR3 is CASSRVGANVLTF. The DNA of the CDR3 is TGCGCCAGCAGCCGTGTTGGGGCCAACGTCCTGACTTTC.

This chain links TRBV11-2 with TRBJ2-7, with TRBD1 matching over 8 bases. V shed 4 bases, J shed 2 bases, and the junction held 7 bases outside the gene matches. Germline-derived CDR1 and CDR2 are SGHAT and FQNNGV. The CDR3 is 15 residues long. In nucleotides, the CDR3 is TGTGCCAGCAGCTCTCTCGACAGGGGAACCTACGAGCAGTACTTC. This codes for CASSSLDRGTYEQYF.

This chain uses TRBV2 with TRBJ2-7; 14 positions match TRBD2. Germline CDR1 and CDR2: SNHLY and FYNNEI. CDR3 size: 15 residues. J was trimmed by 3 bases and V by 7 bases; bases with no gene match: 5. The CDR3 here is CASNSGLAGGYEQYF. The CDR3 DNA sequence: TGTGCCAGCAATTCAGGACTAGCGGGAGGCTACGAGCAGTACTTC.

CDR3 DNA: TGTGCCAGCACCGATGGACTAGCGGGGGGAAATGAGCAGTTCTTC. Its protein product is CASTDGLAGGNEQFF. The chain couples TRBV5-4 to TRBJ2-1; 14 nucleotides match TRBD2. Germline V gene lookup returns CDR1 SGHNT and CDR2 YYREEE (reference sequence). The trim removed 6 bases at V and 7 bases at J, leaving 6 bases unmatched. The length of the CDR3 is 15 residues. The whole variable domain, filled in from reference TRBV5-4 and TRBJ2-1, reads ETGVTQSPTHLIKTRGQQVTLRCSSQSGHNTVSWYQQALGQGPQFIFQYYREEENGRGNFPPRFSGLQFPNYSSELNVNALELDDSALYLCASTDGLAGGNEQFFGPGTRLTVL.

The genes are TRBV2 and TRBJ1-5; D perhaps matches TRBD1 (5 bases). Trimming took 3 bases from V and 1 from J, leaving 7 bases between them. This CDR3 spans 14 amino acids. Germline V gene data show CDR1 as SNHLY and CDR2 as FYNNEI. The CDR3: CASSDRASNQPQHF. In DNA, the CDR3 is TGTGCCAGCAGTGACAGGGCAAGCAATCAGCCCCAGCATTTT.